The table lists the clone carrying this T cell receptor beta chain with a few counts. The germline V gene encodes CDR1 SNHLY and CDR2 FYNNEI. The CDR3 has 13 amino acids. V shed 6 bases and J 4 bases; nucleotides not matched to a gene: 3. In the study's own analysis: Estimates of nucleated cell counts were drawn from the amplification of reference gene primers. Data came from immunoSEQ multiplex PCR; TCRdb stores just in-frame clones and leaves some out. The DNA was the basis for D and trimming; V, J and clone size are from that table. The sample holds some 150,000 clones, roughly 81% seen once. The record originates from a study of blood T cell repertoires in COVID-19. Study overall: Italy, Spain and the United States were the sources of the convalescent and acute COVID-19 samples. In each case, the material was cDNA or gDNA derived from T cells, B-cell-depleted T cells, or PBMCs.

This receptor was taken from a human donor with acute or convalescent COVID-19. The donor label of this sample is uncertain. This chain links TRBV2 with TRBJ1-5; 7 bases agree with TRBD1. The sequenced material came from peripheral blood. The CDR3 spells CASRGTENQPQHF. Written as DNA, the CDR3 is TGTGCCAGCAGGGGGACAGAAAATCAGCCCCAGCATTTT.